The sample holds one count of the clone carrying this T cell receptor beta chain. The antigen is not known. Some clones are missing from TCRdb's copy, which holds only in-frame ones; the method was immunoSEQ multiplex PCR. Of tens of thousands of clones detected, about 80% appear once; the ten largest clones hold approximately 0.95%. This specimen belongs to a study of vaccination effects on CD4 cells after COVID-19. The CDR3 runs to 15 residues. With V trimmed by 2 bases and J by 10 bases, 7 bases remained unmatched. Germline assignment: CDR1 LGHDT and CDR2 YNNKEL (reference sequence). Sequencing followed a ViraFEST assay step that expanded antigen-specific CD4+ T cells with viral peptide pools. Following culture for about ten days, CD4+ T cells were isolated. Two doses of either BNT162b2 or mRNA-1273 were given to each participant. Researchers swapped half the medium for IL-2 medium on both days 3 and 7.

The J gene is TRBJ1-6, the V gene TRBV3-1 (or the pseudogene TRBV3-2), with 8 bases fitting TRBD1. Here the sequenced sample was CD4+ T cells from PBMCs cultured with HCoV-OC43 spike peptides, taken after COVID-19 vaccination. Subset in this sample: HCoV-OC43 spike overlapping peptide pool stimulation. The clonotype originates from a human donor who received a COVID-19 vaccine. In DNA form, the CDR3 reads TGTGCCAGCAGCCAACAGGACAGGGTAAAGTCACCCCTCCACTTT. Translating it yields CASSQQDRVKSPLHF.